Below, one T cell receptor (beta chain) is given with its context. Under the authors' procedure: It was from reference gene primer amplification that nucleated cell counts were estimated. Sequencing used immunoSEQ multiplex PCR; TCRdb keeps in-frame clones, though not all of them. V and J calls and clone size follow that table, whereas D and trimming were derived from the DNA. The table has fewer than 250,000 clones, about nine tenths seen once. The data were obtained in a study of blood T cell repertoires in COVID-19. The overall study: The origin of the acute and convalescent COVID-19 samples was the United States, Italy and Spain.

Germline V lookup: CDR1 MNHEY, CDR2 SVGAGI. The V end lost 4 bases, the J end lost 10 bases, and 8 bases lay between the germline ends. The CDR3 extends over 11 amino acids. The material sequenced was peripheral blood. V and J are TRBV6-5 and TRBJ2-1; D possibly corresponds to TRBD1 (6 bases). This TCR derives from a man aged 40-49 years with acute or convalescent COVID-19. Written as DNA, the CDR3 is TGTGCCAGCAGTTCCACAGGGGAGCAGTTCTTC. Its translation: CASSSTGEQFF.